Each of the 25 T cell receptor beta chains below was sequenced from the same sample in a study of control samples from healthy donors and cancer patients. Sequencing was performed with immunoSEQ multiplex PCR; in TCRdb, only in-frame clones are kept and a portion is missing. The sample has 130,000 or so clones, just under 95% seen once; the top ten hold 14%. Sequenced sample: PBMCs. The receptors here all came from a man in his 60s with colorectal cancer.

The chain's CDR3 is CAWRRKRGGLDTQYF. The CDR3 coding sequence is TGTGCCTGGCGCCGGAAGAGGGGGGGGCTGGATACGCAGTATTTT. This chain connects TRBV30 to TRBJ2-3; D is possibly TRBD2 (7 bases). Trimming took off 5 bases at V and 6 bases at J, with 21 bases between the two ends. Germline CDR1 GTSNPN, CDR2 SVGIG (reference sequence). CDR3 length: 15 residues. Combining the CDR3 with reference TRBV30 and TRBJ2-3 gives the whole variable domain SQTIHQWPATLVQPVGSPLSLECTVEGTSNPNLYWYRQAAGRGLQLLFYSVGIGQISSEVPQNLSASRPQDRQFILSSKKLLLSDSGFYLCAWRRKRGGLDTQYFGPGTRLTVL.

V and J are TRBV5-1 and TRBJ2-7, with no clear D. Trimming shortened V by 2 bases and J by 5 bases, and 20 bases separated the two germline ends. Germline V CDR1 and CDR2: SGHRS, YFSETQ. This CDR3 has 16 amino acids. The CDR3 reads CASSFGLQPTRNEQYF. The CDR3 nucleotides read TGCGCCAGCAGCTTCGGGCTACAACCTACTCGGAACGAGCAGTACTTC.

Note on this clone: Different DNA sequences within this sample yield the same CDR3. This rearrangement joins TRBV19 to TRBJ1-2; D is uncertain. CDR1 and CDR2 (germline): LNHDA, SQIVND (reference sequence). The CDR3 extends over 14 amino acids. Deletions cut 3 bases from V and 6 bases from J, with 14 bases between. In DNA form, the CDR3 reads TGTGCCAGTAGTATGGTCTCGGGGTTGGATGGCTACACCTTC. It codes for CASSMVSGLDGYTF.

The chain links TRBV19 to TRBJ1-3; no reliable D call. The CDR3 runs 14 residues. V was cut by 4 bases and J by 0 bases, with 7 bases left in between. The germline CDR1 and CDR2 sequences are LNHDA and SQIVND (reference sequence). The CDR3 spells CASSTLNSGNTIYF. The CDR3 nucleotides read TGTGCCAGTAGTACTCTCAACTCTGGAAACACCATATATTTT.

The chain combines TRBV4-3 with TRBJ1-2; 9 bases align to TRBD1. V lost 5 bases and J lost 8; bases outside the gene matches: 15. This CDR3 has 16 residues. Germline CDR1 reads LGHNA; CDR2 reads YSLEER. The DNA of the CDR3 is TGCGCCAGCAGCTCAAGCATCCAACAGGGGGCTGACGGCTACACCTTC. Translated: CASSSSIQQGADGYTF.

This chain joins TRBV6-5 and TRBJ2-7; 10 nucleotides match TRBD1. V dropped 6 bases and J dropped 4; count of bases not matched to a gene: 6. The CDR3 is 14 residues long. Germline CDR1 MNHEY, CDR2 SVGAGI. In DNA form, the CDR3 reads TGTGCCAGCAGACGGGACAGGGGATTGTACGAGCAGTACTTC. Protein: CASRRDRGLYEQYF.

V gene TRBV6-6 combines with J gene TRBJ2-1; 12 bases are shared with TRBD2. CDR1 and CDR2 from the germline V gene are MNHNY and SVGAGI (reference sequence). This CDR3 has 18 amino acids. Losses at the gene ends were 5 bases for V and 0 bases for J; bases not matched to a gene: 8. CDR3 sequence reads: CASSRASGGVSSYNEQFF. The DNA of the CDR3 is TGTGCCAGCAGTCGGGCTAGCGGGGGGGTTAGCTCCTACAATGAGCAGTTCTTC.

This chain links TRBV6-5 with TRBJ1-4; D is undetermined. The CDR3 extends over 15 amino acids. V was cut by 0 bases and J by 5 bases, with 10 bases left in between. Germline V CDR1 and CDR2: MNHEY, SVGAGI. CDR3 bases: TGTGCCAGCAGTTACTCTGGAGCCGGGAATGAAAAACTGTTTTTT. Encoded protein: CASSYSGAGNEKLFF.

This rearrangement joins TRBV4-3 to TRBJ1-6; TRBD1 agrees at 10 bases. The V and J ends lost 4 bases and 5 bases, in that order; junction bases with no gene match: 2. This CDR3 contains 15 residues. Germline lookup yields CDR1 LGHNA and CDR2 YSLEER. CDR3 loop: CASSLGQGNNSPLHF. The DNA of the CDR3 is TGCGCCAGCAGCCTGGGACAGGGGAATAATTCACCCCTCCACTTT.

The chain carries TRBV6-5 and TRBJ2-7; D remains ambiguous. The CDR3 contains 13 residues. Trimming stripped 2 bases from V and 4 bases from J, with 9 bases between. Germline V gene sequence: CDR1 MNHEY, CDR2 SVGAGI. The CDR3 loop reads CASSYTKSYEQYF. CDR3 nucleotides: TGTGCCAGCAGTTACACCAAGTCATACGAGCAGTACTTC.

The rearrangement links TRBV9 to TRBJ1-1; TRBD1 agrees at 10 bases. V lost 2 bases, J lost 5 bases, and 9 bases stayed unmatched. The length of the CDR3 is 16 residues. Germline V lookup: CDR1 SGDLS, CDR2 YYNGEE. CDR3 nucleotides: TGTGCCAGCAGCGTGGCCGACAGGGGGCTTGGAACTGAAGCTTTCTTT. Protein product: CASSVADRGLGTEAFF.

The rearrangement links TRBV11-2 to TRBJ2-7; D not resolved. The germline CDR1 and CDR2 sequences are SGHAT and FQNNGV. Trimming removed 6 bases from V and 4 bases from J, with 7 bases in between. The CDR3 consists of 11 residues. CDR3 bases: TGTGCCAGCAGAGCAGTATACGAGCAGTACTTC. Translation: CASRAVYEQYF.

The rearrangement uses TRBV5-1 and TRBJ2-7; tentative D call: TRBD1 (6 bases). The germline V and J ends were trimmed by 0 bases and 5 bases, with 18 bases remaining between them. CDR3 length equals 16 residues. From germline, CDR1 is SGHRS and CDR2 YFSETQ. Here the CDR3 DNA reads TGCGCCAGCAGCTTGGCACATCGACAGGATACAAACGAGCAGTACTTC. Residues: CASSLAHRQDTNEQYF.

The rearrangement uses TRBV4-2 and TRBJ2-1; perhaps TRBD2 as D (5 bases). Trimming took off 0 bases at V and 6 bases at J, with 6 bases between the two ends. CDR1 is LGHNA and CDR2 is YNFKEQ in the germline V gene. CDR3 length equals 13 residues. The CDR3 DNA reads TGTGCCAGCAGCCAAGACGGAGGCAATGAGCAGTTCTTC. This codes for CASSQDGGNEQFF.

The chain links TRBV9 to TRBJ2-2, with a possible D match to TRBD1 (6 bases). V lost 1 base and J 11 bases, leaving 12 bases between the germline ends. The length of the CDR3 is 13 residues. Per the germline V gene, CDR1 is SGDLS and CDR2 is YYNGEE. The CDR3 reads CASSVTGQSELFF. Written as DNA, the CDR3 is TGTGCCAGCAGCGTAACCGGACAGTCTGAGCTGTTTTTT.

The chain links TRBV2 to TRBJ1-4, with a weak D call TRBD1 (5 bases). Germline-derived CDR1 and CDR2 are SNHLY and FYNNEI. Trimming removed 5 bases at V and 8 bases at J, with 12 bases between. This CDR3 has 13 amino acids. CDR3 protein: CASSWVREEKLFF. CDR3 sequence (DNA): TGTGCCAGCAGTTGGGTCAGGGAAGAAAAACTGTTTTTT.

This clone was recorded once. CDR3 loop: CASSESGTGVGYTF. CDR3 bases: TGCGCCAGCAGTGAGTCCGGGACAGGGGTCGGCTACACCTTC. The rearrangement links TRBV10-1 to TRBJ1-2, with 10 bases that match TRBD1. The CDR3 runs 14 residues. With 0 bases clipped from V and 8 bases from J, the junction kept 3 bases outside the gene matches. Germline V gene lookup returns CDR1 WNHNN and CDR2 SYGVQD (reference sequence).

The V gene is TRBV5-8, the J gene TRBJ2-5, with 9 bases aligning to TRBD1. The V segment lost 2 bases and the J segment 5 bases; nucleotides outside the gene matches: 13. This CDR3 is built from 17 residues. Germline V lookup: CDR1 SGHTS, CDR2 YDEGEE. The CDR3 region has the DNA TGTGCCAGCAGCTTAGGCGGGACCGGGACAGGGCAGGAGACCCAGTACTTC. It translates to CASSLGGTGTGQETQYF.

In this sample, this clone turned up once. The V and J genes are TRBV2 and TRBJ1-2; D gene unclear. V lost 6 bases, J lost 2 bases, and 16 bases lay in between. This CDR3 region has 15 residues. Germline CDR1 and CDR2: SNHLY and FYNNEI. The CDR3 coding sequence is TGTGCCAGCAGCTCCCGGACGACGGGAAACTATGGCTACACCTTC. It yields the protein CASSSRTTGNYGYTF.

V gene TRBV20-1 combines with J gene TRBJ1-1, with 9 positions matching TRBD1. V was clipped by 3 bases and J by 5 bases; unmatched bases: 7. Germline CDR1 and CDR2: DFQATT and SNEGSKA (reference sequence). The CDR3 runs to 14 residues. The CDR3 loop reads CSASRDRETTEAFF. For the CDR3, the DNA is TGCAGTGCTAGTCGGGACAGGGAAACGACTGAAGCTTTCTTT.

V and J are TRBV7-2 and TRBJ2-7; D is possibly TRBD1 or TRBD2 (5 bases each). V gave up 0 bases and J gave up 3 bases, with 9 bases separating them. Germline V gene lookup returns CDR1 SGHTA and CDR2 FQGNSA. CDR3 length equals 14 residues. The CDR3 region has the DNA TGTGCCAGCAGCTTAGCGGGGGTTAACTACGAGCAGTACTTC. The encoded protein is CASSLAGVNYEQYF.

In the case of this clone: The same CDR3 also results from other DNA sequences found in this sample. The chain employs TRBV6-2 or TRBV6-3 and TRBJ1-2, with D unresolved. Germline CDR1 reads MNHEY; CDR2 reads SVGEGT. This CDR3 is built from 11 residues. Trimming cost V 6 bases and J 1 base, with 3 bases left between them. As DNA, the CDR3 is TGTGCCAGCAGCTTTAACTATGGCTACACCTTC. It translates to CASSFNYGYTF.

CDR3 coding DNA: TGTGCCAGCTCACCACAGGACCGAGAGACCCAGTACTTC. Translating gives CASSPQDRETQYF. The rearrangement uses TRBV18 and TRBJ2-5; D gene uncertain. CDR1 is KGHSH, CDR2 LQKENI, per germline. The CDR3 runs to 13 residues. V dropped 1 base and J dropped 4 bases, with 7 bases sitting between them.

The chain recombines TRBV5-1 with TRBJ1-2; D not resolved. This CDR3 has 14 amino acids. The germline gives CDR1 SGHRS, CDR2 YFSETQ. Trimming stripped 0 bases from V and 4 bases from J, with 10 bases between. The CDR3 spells CASSLAGTIYGYTF. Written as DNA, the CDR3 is TGCGCCAGCAGCTTGGCAGGAACTATCTATGGCTACACCTTC.

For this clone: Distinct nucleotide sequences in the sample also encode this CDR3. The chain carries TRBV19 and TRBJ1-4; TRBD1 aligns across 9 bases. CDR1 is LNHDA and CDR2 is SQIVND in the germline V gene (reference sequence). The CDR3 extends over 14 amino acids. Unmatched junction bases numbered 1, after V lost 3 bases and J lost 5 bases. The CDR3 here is CASSIGTGNEKLFF. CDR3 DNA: TGTGCCAGTAGTATCGGGACAGGGAATGAAAAACTGTTTTTT.